Below, 11 T cell receptor beta chains from the same sample are listed, as sequenced in a study of cytomegalovirus exposure and HLA in healthy donors. PCR used 60 Vbeta primers and 13 Jbeta primers. Only in-frame clones appear in the TCRdb table, and some are missing; sequencing was by immunoSEQ multiplex PCR. The sample includes 50,000 to 75,000 clones. The sample taken for sequencing was PBMCs. The receptors originated from a woman younger than 30 in good health and CMV-seronegative.

V is TRBV28 and J is TRBJ2-7; 10 positions match TRBD2. V was pared by 7 bases and J by 5 bases, with 8 bases of the junction left unmatched. The CDR3 length is 14 residues. The germline V gene encodes CDR1 MDHEN and CDR2 SYDVKM. CDR3 sequence: CASISTSGTNEQYF. The CDR3 region has the DNA TGTGCCAGCATATCCACTAGCGGGACTAACGAGCAGTACTTC.

With respect to this clone: Other DNA sequences in this specimen translate into the identical CDR3. The rearrangement uses TRBV29-1 and TRBJ1-2; TRBD1 might be the D (5 bases). The germline V gene has CDR1 SQVTM and CDR2 ANQGSEA. The CDR3 covers 11 residues. Trimming left V 6 bases short and J 8 bases short, with 13 bases between. CDR3 residues: CSVDSLGGYTF. The CDR3, as DNA: TGCAGCGTAGACAGCCTAGGGGGCTACACCTTC. The whole variable domain, remainder taken from reference TRBV29-1 and TRBJ1-2, is SAVISQKPSRDICQRGTSLTIQCQVDSQVTMMFWYRQQPGQSLTLIATANQGSEATYESGFVIDKFPISRPNLTFSTLTVSNMSPEDSSIYLCSVDSLGGYTFGSGTRLTVV.

The chain has TRBV9 and TRBJ1-4; D call uncertain. V lost 0 bases and J lost 8, with 11 bases in between. Germline CDR1 is SGDLS and CDR2 is YYNGEE. The CDR3 consists of 14 residues. In DNA, the CDR3 is TGTGCCAGCAGCGTAGATGGGTACGGGGAAAAACTGTTTTTT. It is translated as CASSVDGYGEKLFF.

The gene calls are TRBV28 and TRBJ1-1; possible D gene TRBD1, 6 bases. The CDR3 has 15 residues. V was trimmed by 5 bases and J by 4 bases, leaving 17 bases between them. Germline V gives CDR1 MDHEN, CDR2 SYDVKM. CDR3 loop: CASSLTQDRFTEAFF. The CDR3 nucleotides read TGTGCCAGCAGTCTCACCCAGGACAGATTCACTGAAGCTTTCTTT.

The chain is built from TRBV6-1 and TRBJ2-2; 12 bases agree with TRBD2. V lost 1 base, J lost 6 bases, and 0 bases stayed unmatched. This CDR3 comprises 15 residues. The germline V gene has CDR1 MNHNS and CDR2 SASEGT. CDR3 residues: CASSEGLAGAGELFF. The CDR3 DNA is TGTGCCAGCAGTGAAGGACTAGCGGGGGCCGGGGAGCTGTTTTTT.

The chain is built from TRBV19 and TRBJ1-5; D call uncertain. Trimming removed 10 bases from V and 7 bases from J, with 20 bases in between. The CDR3 covers 14 residues. From germline, CDR1 is LNHDA and CDR2 SQIVND (reference sequence). The CDR3 loop is CATQRRGHQQPQHF. In DNA form, the CDR3 reads TGTGCCACCCAGCGGCGGGGTCATCAGCAGCCCCAGCATTTT.

CDR3 nucleotides: TGCGCCAGCAGTAAGTTGAGTCGCGGGGTCTATAATTCACCCCTCCACTTT. It specifies CASSKLSRGVYNSPLHF. The chain recombines TRBV5-1 with TRBJ1-6; D is unclear. V lost 5 bases, J lost 3 bases, and 18 bases lay in between. The germline CDR1 and CDR2 sequences are SGHRS and YFSETQ. This CDR3 comprises 17 residues.

V and J are TRBV5-1 and TRBJ2-3; TRBD2 aligns across 9 bases. V dropped 3 bases and J dropped 4; count of bases not matched to a gene: 15. CDR3 size: 18 residues. Per germline, CDR1 SGHRS and CDR2 YFSETQ. The CDR3 loop is CASSSQRSSGSQPDTQYF. The CDR3 bases are TGCGCCAGCAGCTCCCAACGGAGTAGCGGGAGTCAACCAGATACGCAGTATTTT. The full variable domain, with the rest looked up from reference TRBV5-1 and TRBJ2-3, is KAGVTQTPRYLIKTRGQQVTLSCSPISGHRSVSWYQQTPGQGLQFLFEYFSETQRNKGNFPGRFSGRQFSNSRSEMNVSTLELGDSALYLCASSSQRSSGSQPDTQYFGPGTRLTVL.

The chain joins TRBV28 to TRBJ2-3, with D possibly TRBD1 on 6 matching bases. V lost 3 bases to trimming and J lost 0 bases, with 7 bases between them. The CDR3 is 14 amino acids. Germline values: CDR1 MDHEN, CDR2 SYDVKM. CDR3 region: CASSLGTSTDTQYF. The CDR3 coding sequence is TGTGCCAGCAGTTTGGGGACAAGCACAGATACGCAGTATTTT.

V and J are TRBV4-1 and TRBJ2-7; the match to TRBD2 covers 8 bases. Germline CDR1 reads MGHRA; CDR2 reads YSYEKL. V dropped 4 bases and J dropped 3; count of bases not matched to a gene: 11. This CDR3 has 16 residues. The CDR3 loop is CASSPPGSGSYYEQYF. The DNA for the CDR3 is TGCGCCAGCAGCCCTCCCGGAAGCGGGAGCTACTACGAGCAGTACTTC.

Regarding this clone: Other DNA variants within this sample encode the same CDR3. As DNA, the CDR3 is TGCGCCAGCAGCCAAGATTACCGGGGAGAGACCCAGTACTTC. Its protein product is CASSQDYRGETQYF. J is TRBJ2-5 and V is TRBV4-1; perhaps TRBD2 as D (5 bases). The CDR3 contains 14 residues. CDR1 and CDR2 from the germline V gene are MGHRA and YSYEKL. Trimming removed 0 bases at V and 4 bases at J, with 9 bases between.